Given below is one T cell receptor beta chain in context. Its target is unknown. The sample is drawn from a study of OX40 agonist ivuxolimab in advanced cancers. On the study more broadly: Ivuxolimab, an antibody that agonizes OX40 (CD134), was administered to the patients.

Sequencing used immunoSEQ multiplex PCR; TCRdb keeps in-frame clones, though not all of them. The data hold roughly 55,000 clones, with around 88% observed a single time. General observations from the study: Averaged across samples, CD8+ T cells carried more expanded clones than CD4+ did. Among patients with partial responses at 0.1-3.0 mg/kg, clonal expansion was among the lowest.

The sequence derives from an adult with an advanced solid tumor such as melanoma, head and neck, liver or kidney cancer. The starting material was CD4+ or CD8+ T cells sorted from blood, obtained in a trial of the OX40 agonist ivuxolimab.

The CDR3 coding sequence is TGTGCCATCAGTGAAGGGGGTGCTGGCTACACCTTC. Translating it yields CAISEGGAGYTF. The V call is TRBV10-3, the J call TRBJ1-2, with TRBD1 as a possible D gene (6 bases). V was shortened by 3 bases and J by 7 bases, with 9 bases between the two germline ends. This CDR3 is built from 12 residues. Germline lookup yields CDR1 ENHRY and CDR2 SYGVKD.